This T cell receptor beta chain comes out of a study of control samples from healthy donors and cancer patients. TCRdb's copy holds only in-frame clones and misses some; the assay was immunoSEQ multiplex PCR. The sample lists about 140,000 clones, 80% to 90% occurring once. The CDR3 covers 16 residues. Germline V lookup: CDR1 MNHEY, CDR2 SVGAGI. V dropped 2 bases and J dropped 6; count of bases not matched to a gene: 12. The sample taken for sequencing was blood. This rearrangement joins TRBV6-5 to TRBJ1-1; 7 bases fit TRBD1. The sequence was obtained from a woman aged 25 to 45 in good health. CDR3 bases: TGTGCCAGCAGTTACAGCAAGGGGGCTAGAACGGCTGAAGCTTTCTTT. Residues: CASSYSKGARTAEAFF.